This T cell receptor beta chain is from a study of OX40 agonist ivuxolimab in advanced cancers. Study at large: Given to patients was ivuxolimab, an agonistic anti-OX40 (CD134) antibody.

CDR1 is SGHVS, CDR2 FQNEAQ, per germline. The V end lost 3 bases, the J end lost 5 bases, and 14 bases lay between the germline ends. The length of the CDR3 is 15 residues. This table comes from immunoSEQ multiplex PCR, and its TCRdb copy is limited to in-frame clones, with some not included. This table has 13,000 to 15,000 clones, about 87% appearing once. This clone has just one count. The chain carries TRBV7-8 and TRBJ1-5, with TRBD1 as a possible D gene (6 bases). This sequence was found in an adult with an advanced solid tumor such as melanoma, head and neck, liver or kidney cancer. Sequencing was performed on CD4+ or CD8+ T cells sorted from blood, taken in a trial of the OX40 agonist ivuxolimab. This CDR3 reads CASSLGANPYQPQHF. In DNA form, the CDR3 reads TGTGCCAGCAGCTTGGGGGCAAACCCTTATCAGCCCCAGCATTTT.